This TCR beta chain was observed in a study of blood T cell repertoires in COVID-19. The wider study: Samples of COVID-19 (acute and convalescent) were obtained from the United States, Italy and Spain. The cDNA or gDNA used as material had been derived from T cells, B-cell-depleted T cells, or PBMCs.

Living in under 30 US areas, the participants were between about 18 and 95 years of age. Original processing methods: Estimation of nucleated cell counts was performed using reference gene primer amplification. The assay was immunoSEQ multiplex PCR, and TCRdb's table has in-frame clones only and misses some. Clone size and V and J calls were adopted from that table, with D and trimming inferred from the DNA. The sample records fewer than 150,000 clones, roughly 87% being singletons. There are 16 residues in the CDR3. V gave up 5 bases and J gave up 8 bases, with 21 bases separating them. The germline gives CDR1 SEHNR, CDR2 FQNEAQ (reference sequence).

The sequenced sample was PBMCs or T cells enriched from blood (not recorded which). The V gene is TRBV7-9, the J gene TRBJ2-2, with D possibly being TRBD1 (6 bases). This receptor was identified in a man younger than 45 who had recovered from COVID-19. CDR3 region: CASSPDSQHWLGELFF. The DNA of the CDR3 is TGTGCCAGCAGCCCGGACAGCCAGCATTGGTTAGGGGAGCTGTTTTTT.